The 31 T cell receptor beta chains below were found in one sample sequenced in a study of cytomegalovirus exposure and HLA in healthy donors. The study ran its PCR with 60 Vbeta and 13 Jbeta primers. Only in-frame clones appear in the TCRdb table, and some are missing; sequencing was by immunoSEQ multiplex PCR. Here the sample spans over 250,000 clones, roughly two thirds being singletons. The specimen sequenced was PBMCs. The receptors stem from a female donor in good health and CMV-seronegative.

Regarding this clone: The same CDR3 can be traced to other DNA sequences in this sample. The chain's CDR3 is CASSGTGLNTEAFF. For the CDR3, the DNA is TGTGCCAGCAGTGGGACAGGCCTGAACACTGAAGCTTTCTTT. The chain employs TRBV2 and TRBJ1-1; 7 positions match TRBD1. Germline V gives CDR1 SNHLY, CDR2 FYNNEI. Trimming cost V 4 bases and J 0 bases; bases outside gene matches: 2. This CDR3 has 14 residues.

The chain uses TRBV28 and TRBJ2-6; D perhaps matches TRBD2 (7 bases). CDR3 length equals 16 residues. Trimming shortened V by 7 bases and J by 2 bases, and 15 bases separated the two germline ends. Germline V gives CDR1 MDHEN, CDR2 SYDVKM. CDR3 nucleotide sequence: TGTGCCAGCACTCTGGGGGGGCGTACTGGGGCCAACGTCCTGACTTTC. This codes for CASTLGGRTGANVLTF.

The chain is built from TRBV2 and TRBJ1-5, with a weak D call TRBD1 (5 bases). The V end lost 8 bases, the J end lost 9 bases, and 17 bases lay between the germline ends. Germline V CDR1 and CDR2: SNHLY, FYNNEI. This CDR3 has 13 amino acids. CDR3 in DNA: TGTGCCAGCGGGACCGGGGGACCTCGGCCCCAGCATTTT. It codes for CASGTGGPRPQHF.

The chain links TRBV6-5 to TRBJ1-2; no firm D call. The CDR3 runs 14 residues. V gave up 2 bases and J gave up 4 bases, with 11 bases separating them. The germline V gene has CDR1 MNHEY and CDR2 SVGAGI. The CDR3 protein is CASSYSGRSYGYTF. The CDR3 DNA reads TGTGCCAGCAGTTACAGCGGACGATCCTATGGCTACACCTTC.

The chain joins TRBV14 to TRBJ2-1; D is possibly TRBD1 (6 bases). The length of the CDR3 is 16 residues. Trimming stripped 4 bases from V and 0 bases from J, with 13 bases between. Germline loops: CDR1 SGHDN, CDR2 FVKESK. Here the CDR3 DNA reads TGTGCCAGCAGCCCGGGACACTCGAGCTCCTACAATGAGCAGTTCTTC. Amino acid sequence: CASSPGHSSSYNEQFF.

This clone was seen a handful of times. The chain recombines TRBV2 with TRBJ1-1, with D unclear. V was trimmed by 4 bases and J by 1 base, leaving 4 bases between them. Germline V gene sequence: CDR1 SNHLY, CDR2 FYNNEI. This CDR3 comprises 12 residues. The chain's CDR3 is CASSAENTEAFF. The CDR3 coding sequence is TGTGCCAGCAGTGCAGAGAACACTGAAGCTTTCTTT.

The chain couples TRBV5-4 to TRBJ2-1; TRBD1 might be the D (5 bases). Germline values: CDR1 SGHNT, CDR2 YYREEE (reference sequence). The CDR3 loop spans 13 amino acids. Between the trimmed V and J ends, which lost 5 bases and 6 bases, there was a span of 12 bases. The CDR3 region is CASRPTGINEQFF. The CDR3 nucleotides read TGTGCCAGCAGACCTACAGGTATCAATGAGCAGTTCTTC.

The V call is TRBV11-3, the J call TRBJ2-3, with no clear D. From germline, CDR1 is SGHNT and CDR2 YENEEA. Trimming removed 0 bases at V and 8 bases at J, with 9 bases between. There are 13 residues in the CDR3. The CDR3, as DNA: TGTGCCAGCAGCTTAGATCCCGTCGGTACGCAGTATTTT. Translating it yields CASSLDPVGTQYF.

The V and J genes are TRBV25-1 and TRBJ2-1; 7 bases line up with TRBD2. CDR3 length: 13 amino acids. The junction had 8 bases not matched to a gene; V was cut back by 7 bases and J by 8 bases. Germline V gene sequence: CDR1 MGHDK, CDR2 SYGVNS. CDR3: CASKGLGTHEQFF. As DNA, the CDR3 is TGTGCCAGCAAAGGACTAGGAACCCATGAGCAGTTCTTC.

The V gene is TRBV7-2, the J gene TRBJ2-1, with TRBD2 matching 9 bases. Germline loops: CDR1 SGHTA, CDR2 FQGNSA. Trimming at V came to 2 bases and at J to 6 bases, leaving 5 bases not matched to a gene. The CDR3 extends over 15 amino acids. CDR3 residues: CASSLSGRTLNEQFF. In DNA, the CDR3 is TGTGCCAGCAGCTTAAGCGGGAGGACCCTCAATGAGCAGTTCTTC.

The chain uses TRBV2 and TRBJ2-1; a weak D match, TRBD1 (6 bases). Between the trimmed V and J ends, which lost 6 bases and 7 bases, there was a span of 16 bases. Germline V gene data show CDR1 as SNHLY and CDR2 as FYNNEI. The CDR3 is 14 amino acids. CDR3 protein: CASRGQGLGNEQFF. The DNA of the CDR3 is TGTGCCAGCAGAGGGCAGGGGCTGGGAAATGAGCAGTTCTTC.

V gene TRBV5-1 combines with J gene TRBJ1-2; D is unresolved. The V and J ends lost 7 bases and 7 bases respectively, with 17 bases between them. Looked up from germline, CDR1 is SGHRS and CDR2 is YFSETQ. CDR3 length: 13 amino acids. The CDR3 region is CASLDWVRGGYTF. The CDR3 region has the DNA TGCGCCAGCTTGGACTGGGTGAGAGGTGGCTACACCTTC.

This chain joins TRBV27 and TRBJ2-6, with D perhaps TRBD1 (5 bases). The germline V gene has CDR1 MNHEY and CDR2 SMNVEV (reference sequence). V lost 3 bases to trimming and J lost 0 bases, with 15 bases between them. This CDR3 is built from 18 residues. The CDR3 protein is CASSFQGLYGSGANVLTF. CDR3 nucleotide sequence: TGTGCCAGCAGTTTCCAGGGTTTGTACGGCTCTGGGGCCAACGTCCTGACTTTC.

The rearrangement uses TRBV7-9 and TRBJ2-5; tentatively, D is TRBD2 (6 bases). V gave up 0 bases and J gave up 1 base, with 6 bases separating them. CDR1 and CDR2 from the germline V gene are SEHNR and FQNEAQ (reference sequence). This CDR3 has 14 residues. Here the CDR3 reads CASSLAGGQETQYF. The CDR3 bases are TGTGCCAGCAGCTTAGCGGGGGGCCAAGAGACCCAGTACTTC.

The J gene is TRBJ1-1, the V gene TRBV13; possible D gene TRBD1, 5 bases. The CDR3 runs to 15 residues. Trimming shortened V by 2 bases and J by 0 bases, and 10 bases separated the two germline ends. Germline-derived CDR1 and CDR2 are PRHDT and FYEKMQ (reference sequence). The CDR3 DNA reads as TGTGCCAGCAGCTTATCGGGGGACGTGAACACTGAAGCTTTCTTT. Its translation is CASSLSGDVNTEAFF.

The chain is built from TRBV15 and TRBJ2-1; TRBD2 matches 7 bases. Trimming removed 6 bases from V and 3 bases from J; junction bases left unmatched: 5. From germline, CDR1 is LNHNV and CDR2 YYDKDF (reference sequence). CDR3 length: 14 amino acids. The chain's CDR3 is CATRRGYGYNEQFF. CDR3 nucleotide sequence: TGTGCCACCAGGCGGGGGTACGGCTACAATGAGCAGTTCTTC.

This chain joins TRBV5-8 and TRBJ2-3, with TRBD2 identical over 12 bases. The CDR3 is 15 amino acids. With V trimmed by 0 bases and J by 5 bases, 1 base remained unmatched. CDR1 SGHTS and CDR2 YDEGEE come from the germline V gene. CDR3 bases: TGTGCCAGCAGCTTGGGGACTAGCGGGAAAGATACGCAGTATTTT. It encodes CASSLGTSGKDTQYF. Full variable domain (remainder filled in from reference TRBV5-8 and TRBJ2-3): EAGVTQSPTHLIKTRGQQATLRCSPISGHTSVYWYQQALGLGLQFLLWYDEGEERNRGNFPPRFSGRQFPNYSSELNVNALELEDSALYLCASSLGTSGKDTQYFGPGTRLTVL.

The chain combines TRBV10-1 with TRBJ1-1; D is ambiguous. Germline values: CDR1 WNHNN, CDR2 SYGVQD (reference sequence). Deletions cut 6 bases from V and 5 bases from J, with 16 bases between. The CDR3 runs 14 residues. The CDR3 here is CASRVQPLATEAFF. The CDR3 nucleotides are TGCGCCAGCAGGGTACAGCCCCTCGCGACTGAAGCTTTCTTT.

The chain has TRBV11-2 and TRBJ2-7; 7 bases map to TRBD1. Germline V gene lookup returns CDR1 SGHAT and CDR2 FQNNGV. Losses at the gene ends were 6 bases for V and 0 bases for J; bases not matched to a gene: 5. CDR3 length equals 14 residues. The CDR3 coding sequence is TGTGCCAGCAGGGTGGGACAGTACTCCTACGAGCAGTACTTC. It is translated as CASRVGQYSYEQYF.

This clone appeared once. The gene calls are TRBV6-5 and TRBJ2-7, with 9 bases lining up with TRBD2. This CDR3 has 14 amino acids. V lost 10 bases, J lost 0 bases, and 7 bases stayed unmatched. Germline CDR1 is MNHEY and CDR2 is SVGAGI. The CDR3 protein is CATRQREDSYEQYF. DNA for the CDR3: TGTGCCACCCGTCAGCGGGAGGACTCCTACGAGCAGTACTTC.

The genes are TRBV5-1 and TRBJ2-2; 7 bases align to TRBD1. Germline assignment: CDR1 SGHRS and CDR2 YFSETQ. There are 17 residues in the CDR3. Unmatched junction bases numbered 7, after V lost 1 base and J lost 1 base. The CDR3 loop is CASSLSLRGLNTGELFF. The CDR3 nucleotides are TGCGCCAGCAGCTTGTCCCTCAGGGGGTTGAACACCGGGGAGCTGTTTTTT.

CDR3 amino acids: CASSPWGLGQFF. CDR3 nucleotide sequence: TGTGCCAGCAGTCCCTGGGGACTAGGCCAGTTCTTC. V and J are TRBV27 and TRBJ2-1; 8 bases line up with TRBD2. This CDR3 is built from 12 residues. CDR1 and CDR2 (germline): MNHEY, SMNVEV (reference sequence). V lost 5 bases to trimming and J lost 13 bases; unmatched junction nucleotides: 7.

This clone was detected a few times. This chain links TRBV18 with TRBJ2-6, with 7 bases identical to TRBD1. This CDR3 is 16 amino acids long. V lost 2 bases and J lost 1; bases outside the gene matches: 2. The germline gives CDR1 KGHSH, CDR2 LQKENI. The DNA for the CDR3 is TGTGCCAGCTCACCAAACAGGGGATCTGGGGCCAACGTCCTGACTTTC. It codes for CASSPNRGSGANVLTF.

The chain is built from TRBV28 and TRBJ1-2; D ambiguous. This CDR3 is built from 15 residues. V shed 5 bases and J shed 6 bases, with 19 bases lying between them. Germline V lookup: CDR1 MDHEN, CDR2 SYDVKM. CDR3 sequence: CASSPATAGKNGYTF. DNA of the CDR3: TGTGCCAGCAGTCCGGCCACAGCGGGGAAAAATGGCTACACCTTC.

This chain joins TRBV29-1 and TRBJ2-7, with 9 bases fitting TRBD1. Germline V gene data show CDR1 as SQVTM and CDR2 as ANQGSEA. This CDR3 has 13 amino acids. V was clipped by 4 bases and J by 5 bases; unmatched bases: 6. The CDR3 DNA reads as TGCAGCGTTGGGGTCAGGACAGGGGACGAGCAGTACTTC. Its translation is CSVGVRTGDEQYF.

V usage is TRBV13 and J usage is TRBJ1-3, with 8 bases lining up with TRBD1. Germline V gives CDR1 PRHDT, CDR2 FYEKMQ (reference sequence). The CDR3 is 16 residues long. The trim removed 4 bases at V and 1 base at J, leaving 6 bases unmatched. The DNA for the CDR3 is TGTGCCAGCAGCTGGGGGGACAGGTCTTCTGGAAACACCATATATTTT. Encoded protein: CASSWGDRSSGNTIYF.

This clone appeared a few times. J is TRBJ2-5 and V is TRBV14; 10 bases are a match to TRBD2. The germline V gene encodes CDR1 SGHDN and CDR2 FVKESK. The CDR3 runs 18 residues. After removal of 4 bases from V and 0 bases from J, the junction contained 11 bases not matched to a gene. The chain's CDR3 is CASSPIRIAGGHQETQYF. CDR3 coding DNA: TGTGCCAGCAGCCCGATACGGATAGCGGGAGGCCACCAAGAGACCCAGTACTTC.

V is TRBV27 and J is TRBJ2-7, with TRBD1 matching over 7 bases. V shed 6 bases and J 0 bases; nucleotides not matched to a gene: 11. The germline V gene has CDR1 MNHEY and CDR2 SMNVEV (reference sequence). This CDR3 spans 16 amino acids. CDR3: CASSPRWTGASYEQYF. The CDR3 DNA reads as TGTGCCAGCAGCCCACGGTGGACAGGAGCCTCCTACGAGCAGTACTTC.

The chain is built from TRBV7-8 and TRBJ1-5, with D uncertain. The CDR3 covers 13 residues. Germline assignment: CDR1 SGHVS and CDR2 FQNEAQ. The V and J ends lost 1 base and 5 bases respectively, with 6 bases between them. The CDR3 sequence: CASSLGSDQPQHF. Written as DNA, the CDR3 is TGTGCCAGCAGCTTAGGTTCGGATCAGCCCCAGCATTTT. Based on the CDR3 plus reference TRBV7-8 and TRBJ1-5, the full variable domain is GAGVSQSPRYKVAKRGQDVALRCDPISGHVSLFWYQQALGQGPEFLTYFQNEAQLDKSGLPSDRFFAERPEGSVSTLKIQRTQQEDSAVYLCASSLGSDQPQHFGDGTRLSIL.

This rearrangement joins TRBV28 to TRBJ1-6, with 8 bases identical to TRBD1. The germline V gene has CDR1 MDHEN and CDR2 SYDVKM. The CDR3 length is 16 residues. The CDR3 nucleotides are TGTGCTACGACTCCAGGGGGCGGAAGGAATAATTCACCCCTCCACTTT. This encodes CATTPGGGRNNSPLHF.

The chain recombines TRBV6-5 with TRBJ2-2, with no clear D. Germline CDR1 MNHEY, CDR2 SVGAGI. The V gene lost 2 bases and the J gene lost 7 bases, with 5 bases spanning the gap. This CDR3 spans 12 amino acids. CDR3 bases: TGTGCCAGCAGTTACATGCGCGGGGAGCTGTTTTTT. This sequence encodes CASSYMRGELFF.